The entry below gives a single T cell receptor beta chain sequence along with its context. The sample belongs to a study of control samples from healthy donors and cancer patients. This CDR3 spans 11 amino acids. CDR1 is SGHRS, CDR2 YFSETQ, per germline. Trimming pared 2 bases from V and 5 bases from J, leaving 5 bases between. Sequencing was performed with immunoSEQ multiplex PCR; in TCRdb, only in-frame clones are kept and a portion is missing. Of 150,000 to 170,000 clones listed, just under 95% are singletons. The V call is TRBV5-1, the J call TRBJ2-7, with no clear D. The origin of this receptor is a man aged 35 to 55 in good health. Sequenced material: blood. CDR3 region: CASSLGDEQYF. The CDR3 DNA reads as TGCGCCAGCAGCTTAGGTGACGAGCAGTACTTC.